The 20 T cell receptor beta chains below were found in one sample sequenced in a study of OX40 agonist ivuxolimab in advanced cancers. Only in-frame clones appear in the TCRdb table, and some are missing; sequencing was by immunoSEQ multiplex PCR. Among roughly 100,000 clones listed, 70% to 90% were seen once. Source: CD4+ or CD8+ T cells sorted from blood, taken in a trial of the OX40 agonist ivuxolimab. Receptors were obtained from an adult with an advanced solid tumor such as melanoma, head and neck, liver or kidney cancer.

The chain recombines TRBV11-3 with TRBJ2-1; 7 bases line up with TRBD2. The CDR3 contains 15 residues. Germline CDR1 reads SGHNT; CDR2 reads YENEEA. V was clipped by 5 bases and J by 5 bases; unmatched bases: 9. This CDR3 reads CASSPSGGWNNEQFF. The CDR3 DNA is TGTGCCAGCAGCCCGTCCGGGGGGTGGAACAATGAGCAGTTCTTC.

The chain couples TRBV2 to TRBJ2-1; D unclear. Germline CDR1 reads SNHLY; CDR2 reads FYNNEI. Trimming removed 3 bases from V and 5 bases from J, with 14 bases in between. The CDR3 length is 15 residues. The CDR3 DNA reads TGTGCCAGCAGTGACTGGCTCATCGAAAACAATGAGCAGTTCTTC. It codes for CASSDWLIENNEQFF.

The chain employs TRBV21-1 and TRBJ2-5; the table's D call of TRBD1 was not tested on the DNA. TRBV21-1 is described as a pseudogene. This CDR3 region has 14 residues. The CDR3 here is CASSPLALMETQYF. As DNA, the CDR3 is TGTGCCAGCAGCCCGTTGGCATTGATGGAGACCCAGTACTTC.

This chain connects TRBV9 to TRBJ2-7, with TRBD2 matching over 7 bases. CDR1 and CDR2 (germline): SGDLS, YYNGEE. The CDR3 loop spans 14 amino acids. Trimming at V came to 0 bases and at J to 7 bases, leaving 7 bases not matched to a gene. For the CDR3, the DNA is TGTGCCAGCAGCGTAGCGGGAGGAATAGGGGAGCAGTACTTC. Encoded protein: CASSVAGGIGEQYF.

This chain joins TRBV7-9 and TRBJ1-4; D is undetermined. This CDR3 contains 14 residues. V shed 4 bases and J shed 9 bases, with 15 bases lying between them. The V gene's germline CDR1 is SEHNR and CDR2 FQNEAQ (reference sequence). The CDR3 DNA reads as TGTGCCAGCAGCTCTAACAAGGTTCGGAAAAAACTGTTTTTT. This gives the protein CASSSNKVRKKLFF. Full variable domain (remainder filled in from reference TRBV7-9 and TRBJ1-4): DTGVSQNPRHKITKRGQNVTFRCDPISEHNRLYWYRQTLGQGPEFLTYFQNEAQLEKSRLLSDRFSAERPKGSFSTLEIQRTEQGDSAMYLCASSSNKVRKKLFFGSGTQLSVL.

This rearrangement joins TRBV4-2 to TRBJ2-1; 9 nucleotides line up with TRBD2. With V trimmed by 1 base and J by 7 bases, 5 bases remained unmatched. CDR3 length equals 15 residues. Germline V gives CDR1 LGHNA, CDR2 YNFKEQ. The CDR3 bases are TGTGCCAGCAGCCAAGTGGCGGGAGGGCTGAATGAGCAGTTCTTC. This gives the protein CASSQVAGGLNEQFF.

This chain connects TRBV5-1 to TRBJ2-2; D is perhaps TRBD2 (5 bases). V dropped 7 bases and J dropped 1 base, with 14 bases sitting between them. The germline CDR1 and CDR2 sequences are SGHRS and YFSETQ. The CDR3 is made up of 15 amino acids. CDR3 DNA sequence: TGCGCCAGCGGCCAAGGCAGCGGGAACACCGGGGAGCTGTTTTTT. Translation gives CASGQGSGNTGELFF.

In regard to this clone: Distinct nucleotide sequences in the sample also encode this CDR3. This sequence joins TRBV20-1 and TRBJ2-1; D is ambiguous. Between the trimmed V and J ends, which lost 4 bases and 7 bases, there was a span of 8 bases. The CDR3 loop spans 11 amino acids. Germline V gene lookup returns CDR1 DFQATT and CDR2 SNEGSKA (reference sequence). CDR3 in amino acids: CSAMTSNEQFF. In DNA form, the CDR3 reads TGCAGTGCTATGACCTCGAATGAGCAGTTCTTC.

This clone occurred once. The chain has TRBV11-2 and TRBJ2-7, with D tentatively TRBD1 (7 bases). Germline loops: CDR1 SGHAT, CDR2 FQNNGV. The ends were cut back, 5 bases at V and 2 bases at J, with 16 bases in the middle. This CDR3 region has 15 residues. The CDR3 nucleotides read TGTGCCAGCAGCGATACCGGCAGGGGGGCCTACGAGCAGTACTTC. This encodes CASSDTGRGAYEQYF.

The chain has TRBV12-5 and TRBJ1-5; 7 bases match TRBD1. The V segment lost 1 base and the J segment 0 bases; nucleotides outside the gene matches: 3. Germline CDR1 LGHNT, CDR2 FRNRAP. The CDR3 has 16 residues. The CDR3 loop reads CASGLAQGRSNQPQHF. CDR3 sequence (DNA): TGTGCTAGTGGTTTGGCACAGGGGCGTAGCAATCAGCCCCAGCATTTT. The complete variable domain, with remaining parts taken from reference TRBV12-5 and TRBJ1-5, reads DARVTQTPRHKVTEMGQEVTMRCQPILGHNTVFWYRQTMMQGLELLAYFRNRAPLDDSGMPKDRFSAEMPDATLATLKIQPSEPRDSAVYFCASGLAQGRSNQPQHFGDGTRLSIL.

The chain employs TRBV2 and TRBJ2-7; D gene unclear. The length of the CDR3 is 12 residues. Germline loops: CDR1 SNHLY, CDR2 FYNNEI. The germline V and J ends were trimmed by 4 bases and 1 base, with 5 bases remaining between them. In DNA, the CDR3 is TGTGCCAGCAGTGGGGTTTCCTACGAGCAGTACTTC. This gives the protein CASSGVSYEQYF.

The genes are TRBV20-1 and TRBJ1-3; D gene ambiguous. Between the trimmed V and J ends, which lost 3 bases and 0 bases, there was a span of 0 bases. The germline CDR1 and CDR2 sequences are DFQATT and SNEGSKA (reference sequence). The CDR3 has 11 amino acids. The CDR3 sequence: CSASSGNTIYF. CDR3 sequence (DNA): TGCAGTGCTAGCTCTGGAAACACCATATATTTT.

The chain links TRBV7-2 to TRBJ2-5, with TRBD2 as a possible D gene (6 bases). V was shortened by 2 bases and J by 5 bases, with 21 bases between the two germline ends. Germline V gene data show CDR1 as SGHTA and CDR2 as FQGNSA. The length of the CDR3 is 17 residues. CDR3 protein: CASSLQGGGEGRETQYF. The CDR3 nucleotides are TGTGCCAGCAGCTTACAGGGCGGTGGAGAGGGGAGGGAGACCCAGTACTTC.

The gene calls are TRBV5-1 and TRBJ2-2; 8 bases agree with TRBD1. The CDR3 contains 15 residues. Germline V CDR1 and CDR2: SGHRS, YFSETQ. The J segment lost 0 bases and the V segment lost 3 bases, leaving 1 base of the junction unmatched. CDR3 bases: TGCGCCAGCAGCTGGGGACAGGCGAACACCGGGGAGCTGTTTTTT. Its protein is CASSWGQANTGELFF.

The chain carries TRBV12-5 and TRBJ2-5; TRBD1 is a possible D gene (7 bases). CDR3 length equals 20 residues. Deletions cut 0 bases from V and 2 bases from J, with 25 bases between. Germline V gene data show CDR1 as LGHNT and CDR2 as FRNRAP. Here the CDR3 DNA reads TGTGCTAGTGGTTTGGTACGAAGGGGGCGAGGGCTAGCGCCGCAAGAGACCCAGTACTTC. Translated: CASGLVRRGRGLAPQETQYF.

The V and J genes are TRBV7-2 and TRBJ1-1; no reliable D call. Trimming removed 2 bases from V and 2 bases from J, with 9 bases in between. In germline, CDR1 is SGHTA, CDR2 FQGNSA. The CDR3 extends over 14 amino acids. This CDR3 is CASSLTPRNTEAFF. CDR3 nucleotides: TGTGCCAGCAGCTTAACGCCCAGAAACACTGAAGCTTTCTTT. The full variable domain, its missing parts supplied by reference TRBV7-2 and TRBJ1-1, is GAGVSQSPSNKVTEKGKDVELRCDPISGHTALYWYRQSLGQGLEFLIYFQGNSAPDKSGLPSDRFSAERTGGSVSTLTIQRTQQEDSAVYLCASSLTPRNTEAFFGQGTRLTVV.

The V and J genes are TRBV30 and TRBJ1-4, with D tentatively TRBD1 (5 bases). V gave up 1 base and J gave up 6 bases, with 9 bases separating them. Germline V gives CDR1 GTSNPN, CDR2 SVGIG (reference sequence). The CDR3 consists of 13 residues. CDR3 loop: CAWSDRSDEKLFF. CDR3 coding DNA: TGTGCCTGGAGTGACAGGTCGGATGAAAAACTGTTTTTT. The full variable domain, in which reference TRBV30 and TRBJ1-4 provide the parts outside the CDR3, is SQTIHQWPATLVQPVGSPLSLECTVEGTSNPNLYWYRQAAGRGLQLLFYSVGIGQISSEVPQNLSASRPQDRQFILSSKKLLLSDSGFYLCAWSDRSDEKLFFGSGTQLSVL.

The gene calls are TRBV11-3 and TRBJ2-5; D is uncertain. Per the germline V gene, CDR1 is SGHNT and CDR2 is YENEEA. This CDR3 contains 14 residues. The V end was cut by 1 base, the J end by 5 bases, with 11 bases between. The CDR3 reads CASSLGPTRETQYF. CDR3 DNA: TGTGCCAGCAGCTTAGGTCCGACGAGGGAGACCCAGTACTTC.

The chain carries TRBV4-2 and TRBJ2-2; the match to TRBD1 covers 9 bases. The CDR3 covers 15 residues. Germline V gene data show CDR1 as LGHNA and CDR2 as YNFKEQ. J lost 3 bases, V lost 1 base, and 0 bases had no gene match. The CDR3 coding sequence is TGTGCCAGCAGCCAAGGGACAGGGGACACCGGGGAGCTGTTTTTT. Its protein is CASSQGTGDTGELFF.

The CDR3 reads CASRTGEAGELFF. The CDR3 bases are TGTGCCAGCAGGACAGGGGAAGCCGGGGAGCTGTTTTTT. The rearrangement joins TRBV6-6 to TRBJ2-2; TRBD1 matches 8 bases. The J segment lost 6 bases and the V segment lost 6 bases, leaving 3 bases of the junction unmatched. The CDR3 spans 13 residues. Germline assignment: CDR1 MNHNY and CDR2 SVGAGI (reference sequence).